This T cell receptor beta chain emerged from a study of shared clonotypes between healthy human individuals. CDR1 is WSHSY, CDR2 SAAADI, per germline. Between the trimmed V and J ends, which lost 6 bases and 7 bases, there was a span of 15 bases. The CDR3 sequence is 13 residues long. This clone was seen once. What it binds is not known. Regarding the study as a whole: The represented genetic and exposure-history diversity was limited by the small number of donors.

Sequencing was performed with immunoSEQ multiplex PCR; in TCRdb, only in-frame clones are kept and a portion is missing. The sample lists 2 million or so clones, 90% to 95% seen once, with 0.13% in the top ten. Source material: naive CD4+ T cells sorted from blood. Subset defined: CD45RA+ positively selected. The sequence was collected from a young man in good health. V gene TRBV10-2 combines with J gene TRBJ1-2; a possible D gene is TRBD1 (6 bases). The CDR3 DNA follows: TGCGCCAGCAGGAACCCTCAGGGGAGTGGCTACACCTTC. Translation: CASRNPQGSGYTF.